This TCR beta chain was obtained from a study of T cell repertoires in cytomegalovirus infection (dated by TCRdb to the late 2010s). For the study in its entirety: Because public TCR beta signatures pointed to carriage of CMV infection together with the matching HLA type, the HLA type of each donor mattered for the analysis.

Based on the germline V gene, the CDR1 and CDR2 sequences are SNHLY and FYNNEI. V was cut back by 6 bases and J by 5 bases, leaving a gap of 8 bases between them. The CDR3 covers 11 residues, taking in both the cysteine and the phenylalanine. The kept DNA is CDR3 alone, 33 bases in frame from the first base. TCRdb shows the sequencer as Illumina HiSeq 1500. The public reads were reprocessed in TCRdb via fastp at Q25 and MiXCR, keeping in-frame beta chains. Entries that share a CDR3 protein sequence are merged under the most common genes and DNA. The sample table records roughly 500,000 distinct CDR3 sequences; more than 15% of these occur just once. Of the sample, about 24% falls within the top ten clones. This clonotype was detected many times. No cognate antigen has been identified for it. Qualities for individual bases were not recorded, and no much larger clone is one base off. What the research found in general, with its limitations: Cumulative frequency of public TCR beta family members discriminated carriers of CMV infection plus the relevant HLA type in this cohort and an independent approximately 360-donor cohort. In the ex vivo response, HLA-C-restricted CMV-specific TCR beta clonotypes were dominant, and in two of eight donors the single most frequent clonotype came from this HLA-C-restricted group.

The receptor comes from a human donor in good health (CMV status not recorded). Some clones in this sample may be carry-over from other donors' samples. The sample comprised CD8+ T cells from PBMCs. The chain employs TRBV2 and TRBJ2-7; no D segment can be confidently identified. In nucleotide form, the sequence is TGTGCCAGCAGAGGGAAACACGAGCAGTACTTC. Translated, this gives CASRGKHEQYF.